This paragraph reports one T cell receptor beta chain. The data derive from a study of blood T cell repertoires in COVID-19. In the study overall: The samples span acute and convalescent COVID-19 from the United States, Italy and Spain.

In the source study's methods: Amplification from reference gene primers served as the basis for estimated nucleated cell counts. Here immunoSEQ multiplex PCR was the method, and the copy in TCRdb shows in-frame clones only, minus some. V and J calls and clone size come straight from that table; D and trimming were deduced from the DNA. Here the sample spans about 210,000 clones, around 88% being singletons. The clonotype originates from a man aged 18-30 years with active or convalescent COVID-19. Sequencing used peripheral blood.

CDR3 sequence: CASSPGDRGTITEAFF. DNA of the CDR3: TGCGCCAGCAGCCCGGGGGACAGGGGGACTATCACTGAAGCTTTCTTT. The chain employs TRBV4-1 and TRBJ1-1, with 11 bases aligning to TRBD1. V lost 4 bases and J lost 4; bases outside the gene matches: 8. The length of the CDR3 is 16 residues. Germline V gene lookup returns CDR1 MGHRA and CDR2 YSYEKL.